The next 5 T cell receptor beta chains were all read from a single sample in a study of T cell clonality in common variable immunodeficiency. Generated by immunoSEQ multiplex PCR, the TCRdb table keeps only in-frame clones and is missing some. The sample holds approximately 57,000 clones, and no clone turns up only once. The sequenced material came from peripheral blood mononuclear cells. These receptors all stem from a person aged 18 to 69 in good health.

This clone occurred many times. The sequence runs out 3 residues before the end of the CDR3; the remainder is reconstructed from the germline J gene. This rearrangement joins TRBV28 to TRBJ2-5, with a weak D call TRBD2 (5 bases). This CDR3 has 14 amino acids. Germline-derived CDR1 and CDR2 are MDHEN and SYDVKM. Deletions cut 5 bases from V and 1 base from J, with 11 bases between. The CDR3 spells CASSPGLIQETQYF. The CDR3 bases that were read are TGTGCCAGCAGTCCCGGACTGATCCAAGAGACC.

This clone was seen at least ten times. The read terminates 3 residues ahead of where the CDR3 ends, so the germline J gene completes it. The chain has TRBV7-8 and TRBJ2-5, with TRBD1 as a possible D gene (7 bases). Germline assignment: CDR1 SGHVS and CDR2 FQNEAQ. Deletions cut 5 bases from V and 5 bases from J, with 18 bases between. CDR3 length: 15 amino acids. Here the CDR3 reads CASSPRVGGGETQYF. The CDR3 DNA, read in part, is TGTGCCAGCAGCCCAAGGGTCGGAGGGGGCGAGACC.

Ten or more counts support this clone. The read halts 3 residues ahead of the CDR3 end, with the missing end drawn from the germline J gene. The V and J genes are TRBV20-1 and TRBJ2-2; D perhaps matches TRBD2 (6 bases). CDR1 is DFQATT and CDR2 is SNEGSKA in the germline V gene (reference sequence). This CDR3 is 14 amino acids long. Trimming left V 2 bases short and J 7 bases short, with 14 bases between. The sequenced CDR3 bases are TGCAGTGCTAGATTTCGCGGGGACGGCGGGGAG. It is translated as CSARFRGDGGE. The full CDR3 protein reads CSARFRGDGGELFF.

This clone has at least ten counts. The sequence runs out 3 residues before the end of the CDR3; the remainder is reconstructed from the germline J gene. V is TRBV12-3 or TRBV12-4 and J is TRBJ1-5; 8 bases match TRBD1. J was trimmed by 2 bases and V by 4 bases; bases with no gene match: 4. The CDR3 has 15 residues. The CDR3 is CASSSTGDRNQPQHF. CDR3 DNA (partial): TGTGCCAGCAGTTCGACAGGGGATCGCAATCAGCCC.

This clone was seen repeatedly, ten times or more. The read stops 3 residues short of the end of the CDR3; the missing end is completed from the germline J gene. The chain links TRBV5-1 to TRBJ1-1; D perhaps matches TRBD1 (6 bases). Germline V gene data show CDR1 as SGHRS and CDR2 as YFSETQ. The CDR3 has 15 residues. Trimming stripped 4 bases from V and 4 bases from J, with 17 bases between. The covered CDR3 bases are TGCGCCAGCAGCCCCCTGGTTGGGGGGGCCACTGAA. As protein: CASSPLVGGATE. The whole CDR3 is CASSPLVGGATEAFF. The full variable domain, in which reference TRBV5-1 and TRBJ1-1 provide the parts outside the CDR3, is KAGVTQTPRYLIKTRGQQVTLSCSPISGHRSVSWYQQTPGQGLQFLFEYFSETQRNKGNFPGRFSGRQFSNSRSEMNVSTLELGDSALYLCASSPLVGGATEAFFGQGTRLTVV.